This TCR beta chain is from a study of human T cells and chemical hapten exposure. About the study: Affected patients, primarily female, had alopecia areata, totalis or universalis.

The CDR3 runs to 10 residues. V dropped 5 bases and J dropped 7 bases, with 6 bases sitting between them. Germline V gene data show CDR1 as SQVTM and CDR2 as ANQGSEA. Time point defined: patch test 2, 6 weeks after DPC sensitization. Treatment meaning: therapeutic diphenylcyclopropenone sensitization with weekly scalp DPC. Researchers extracted total RNA from unfractionated whole blood. TCRdb reanalysed the RACE reads using MiXCR and keeps one entry per CDR3 protein. The data show roughly 69,000 distinct CDR3 sequences, 10% seen once. The chain links TRBV29-1 to TRBJ2-1; D perhaps matches TRBD1 (6 bases). The source material was whole blood, sampled in connection with sensitization to the hapten diphenylcyclopropenone (DPC). The sequence derives from a woman in her forties or fifties with alopecia areata. Some clones in this sample may be carry-over from other donors' samples. CDR3 DNA: TGCAGCGTTAGGGGGAATGAGCAGTTCTTC. Amino acid sequence: CSVRGNEQFF.